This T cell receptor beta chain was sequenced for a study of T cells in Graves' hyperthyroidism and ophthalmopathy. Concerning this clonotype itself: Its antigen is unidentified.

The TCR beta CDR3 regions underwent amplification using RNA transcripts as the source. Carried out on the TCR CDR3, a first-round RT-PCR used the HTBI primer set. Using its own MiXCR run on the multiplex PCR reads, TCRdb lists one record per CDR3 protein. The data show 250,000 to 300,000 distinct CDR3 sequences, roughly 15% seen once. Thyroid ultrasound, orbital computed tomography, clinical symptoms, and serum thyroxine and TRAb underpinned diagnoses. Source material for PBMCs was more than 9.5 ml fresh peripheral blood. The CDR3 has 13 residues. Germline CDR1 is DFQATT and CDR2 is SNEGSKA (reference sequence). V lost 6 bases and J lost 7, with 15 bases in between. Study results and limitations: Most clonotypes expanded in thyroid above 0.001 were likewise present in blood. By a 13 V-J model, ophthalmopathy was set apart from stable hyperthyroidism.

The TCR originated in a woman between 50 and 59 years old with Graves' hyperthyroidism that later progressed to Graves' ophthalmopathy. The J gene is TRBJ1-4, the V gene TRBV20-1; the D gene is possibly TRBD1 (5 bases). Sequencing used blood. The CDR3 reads CSASETQGEKLFF. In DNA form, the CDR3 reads TGCAGTGCCTCCGAGACTCAGGGTGAAAAACTGTTTTTT.